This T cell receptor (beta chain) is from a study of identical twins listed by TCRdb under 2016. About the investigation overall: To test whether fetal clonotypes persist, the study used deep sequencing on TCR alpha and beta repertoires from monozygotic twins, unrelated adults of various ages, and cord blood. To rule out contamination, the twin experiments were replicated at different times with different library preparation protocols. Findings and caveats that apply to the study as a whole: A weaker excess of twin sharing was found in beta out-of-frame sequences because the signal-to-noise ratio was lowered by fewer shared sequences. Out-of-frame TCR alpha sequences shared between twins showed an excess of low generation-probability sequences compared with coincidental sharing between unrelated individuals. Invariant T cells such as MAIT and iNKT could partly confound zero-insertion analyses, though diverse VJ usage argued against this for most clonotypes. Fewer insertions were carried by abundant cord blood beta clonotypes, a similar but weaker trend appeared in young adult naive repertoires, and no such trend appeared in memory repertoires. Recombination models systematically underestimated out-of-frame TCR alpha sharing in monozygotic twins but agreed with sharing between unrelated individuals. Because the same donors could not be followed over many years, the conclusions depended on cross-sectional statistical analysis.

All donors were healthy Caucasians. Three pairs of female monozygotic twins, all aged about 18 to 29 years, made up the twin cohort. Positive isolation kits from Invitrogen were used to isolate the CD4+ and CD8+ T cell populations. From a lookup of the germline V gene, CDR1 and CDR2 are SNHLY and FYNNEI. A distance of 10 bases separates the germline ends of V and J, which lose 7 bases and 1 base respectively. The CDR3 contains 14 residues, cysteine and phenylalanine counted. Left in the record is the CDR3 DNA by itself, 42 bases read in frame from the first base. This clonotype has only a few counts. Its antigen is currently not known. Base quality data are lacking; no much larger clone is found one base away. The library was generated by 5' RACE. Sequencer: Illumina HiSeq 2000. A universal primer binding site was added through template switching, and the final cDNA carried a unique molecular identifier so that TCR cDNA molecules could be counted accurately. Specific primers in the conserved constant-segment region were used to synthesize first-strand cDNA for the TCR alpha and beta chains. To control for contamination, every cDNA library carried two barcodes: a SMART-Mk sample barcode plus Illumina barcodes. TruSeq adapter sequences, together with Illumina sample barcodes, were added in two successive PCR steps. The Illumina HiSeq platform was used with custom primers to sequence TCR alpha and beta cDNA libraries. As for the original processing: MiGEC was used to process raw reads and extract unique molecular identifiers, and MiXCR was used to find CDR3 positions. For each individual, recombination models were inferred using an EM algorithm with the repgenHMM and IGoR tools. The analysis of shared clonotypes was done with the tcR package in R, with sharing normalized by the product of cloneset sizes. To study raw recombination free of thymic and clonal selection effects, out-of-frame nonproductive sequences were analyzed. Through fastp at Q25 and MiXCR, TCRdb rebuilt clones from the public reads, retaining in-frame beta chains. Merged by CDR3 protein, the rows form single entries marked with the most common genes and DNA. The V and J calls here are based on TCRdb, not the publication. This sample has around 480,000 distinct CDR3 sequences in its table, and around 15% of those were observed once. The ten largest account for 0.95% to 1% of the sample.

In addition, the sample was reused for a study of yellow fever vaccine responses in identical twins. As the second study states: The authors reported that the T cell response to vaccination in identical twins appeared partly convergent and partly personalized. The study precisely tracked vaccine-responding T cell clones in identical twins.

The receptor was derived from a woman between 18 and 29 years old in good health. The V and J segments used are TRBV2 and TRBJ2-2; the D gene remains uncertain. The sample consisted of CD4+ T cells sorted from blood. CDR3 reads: CASIEAKNTGELFF. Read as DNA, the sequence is TGTGCCAGCATAGAGGCAAAGAACACCGGGGAGCTGTTTTTT.